This T cell receptor (beta chain) derives from a study of CD8 T cells in ankylosing spondylitis. V lost 7 bases, J lost 0 bases, and 10 bases lay in between. Germline CDR1 is MDHEN and CDR2 is SYDVKM. The CDR3 sequence is 14 residues long. By quantitative 5'-RACE with molecular barcodes, the TCR beta libraries were made. Using its own MiXCR run on the 5' RACE reads, TCRdb lists one record per CDR3 protein. The table includes under 450,000 distinct CDR3 sequences, approximately 20% detected once. This clonotype was counted only a few times. Sequencing was done on a sample of blood, either unsorted or a sorted T cell fraction (not recorded which). This sequence originates from a male donor with ankylosing spondylitis or in good health (not recorded which). The chain joins TRBV28 to TRBJ2-1, with D possibly matching TRBD1 (6 bases). Here the CDR3 reads CASKDSSSYNEQFF. In DNA form, the CDR3 reads TGTGCCAGCAAGGACAGCAGCTCCTACAATGAGCAGTTCTTC.